These 15 T cell receptor beta chains originate from one sample sequenced in a study of vaccination and CD4 T cells after COVID-19. Their recognized antigens are unknown. Sequencing of cultured CD4+ T cell DNA used the Oncomine TCR Beta short-read assay. TCRdb used MiXCR to reprocess the PCR reads, holding one entry per CDR3 protein. The sample yields some 11,000 distinct CDR3 sequences, 32% seen once. Documented treatment: roughly nine-day PBMC culture with coronavirus spike peptide pools or control peptides (ViraFEST assay). The sample consisted of CD4+ T cells from blood, cultured in vitro, taken after SARS-CoV-2 vaccination. Receptors were obtained from a human donor who had recovered from COVID-19.

V and J are TRBV5-4 and TRBJ2-7, with D perhaps matching TRBD2 (7 bases). From germline, CDR1 is SGHNT and CDR2 YYREEE (reference sequence). V lost 5 bases and J lost 3, with 18 bases in between. The CDR3 has 15 residues. The DNA of the CDR3 is TGTGCCAGCAGTCAAAGTGGGGGGGCGAACTACGAGCAGTACTTC. Translated, it gives CASSQSGGANYEQYF.

The chain joins TRBV2 to TRBJ2-4; D may be TRBD2 (5 bases). V shed 7 bases and J shed 1 base, with 11 bases lying between them. This CDR3 has 14 amino acids. Germline CDR1 reads SNHLY; CDR2 reads FYNNEI. The CDR3 DNA reads as TGTGCCAGCAAAGTCGGGGAGGCCAAAAACATTCAGTACTTC. Translated, it gives CASKVGEAKNIQYF.

In this sample, this clonotype turned up a few times. V gene TRBV7-2 combines with J gene TRBJ1-1; D remains unclear. The CDR3 totals 13 residues. Looked up from germline, CDR1 is SGHTA and CDR2 is FQGNSA. V was clipped by 5 bases and J by 1 base, with 8 bases between them. The CDR3 DNA reads TGTGCCAGCAGCCCTGTTCGGAACACTGAAGCTTTCTTT. It codes for CASSPVRNTEAFF.

This chain joins TRBV24-1 and TRBJ2-1; D call uncertain. The CDR3 extends over 14 amino acids. V lost 3 bases and J lost 2, with 7 bases in between. Germline assignment: CDR1 KGHDR and CDR2 SFDVKD. The CDR3 region is CATSDRTAYNEQFF. The DNA of the CDR3 is TGTGCCACCAGTGATCGAACGGCCTACAATGAGCAGTTCTTC.

DNA for the CDR3: TGTGCCAGCAGCTTAGGCCCGGGGCCAGCCGGCAATGAGCAGTTCTTC. Encoded protein: CASSLGPGPAGNEQFF. V is TRBV7-2 and J is TRBJ2-1; D is tentatively TRBD1 or TRBD2 (5 bases each). Trimming removed 1 base at V and 6 bases at J, with 16 bases between. CDR3 length: 16 residues. Germline values: CDR1 SGHTA, CDR2 FQGNSA.

The rearrangement joins TRBV6-1 to TRBJ1-2; D remains ambiguous. The V gene's germline CDR1 is MNHNS and CDR2 SASEGT. With 4 bases removed from V and 4 bases from J, the gap between germline ends came to 10 bases. CDR3 length: 13 residues. CDR3 nucleotides: TGTGCCAGCAGTGTCCGGGATGCCTATGGCTACACCTTC. Protein product: CASSVRDAYGYTF.

This sequence joins TRBV7-2 and TRBJ2-1, with D maybe TRBD2 (5 bases). V lost 5 bases to trimming and J lost 10 bases, with 12 bases between them. CDR1 is SGHTA and CDR2 is FQGNSA in the germline V gene. CDR3 length equals 12 residues. The CDR3 loop is CASSTTSLEQFF. The CDR3 DNA follows: TGTGCCAGCAGCACTACTAGTTTAGAGCAGTTCTTC. Filled out from reference TRBV7-2 and TRBJ2-1, the complete variable domain reads GAGVSQSPSNKVTEKGKDVELRCDPISGHTALYWYRQSLGQGLEFLIYFQGNSAPDKSGLPSDRFSAERTGGSVSTLTIQRTQQEDSAVYLCASSTTSLEQFFGPGTRLTVL.

This clonotype was seen a few times. This chain links TRBV24-1 with TRBJ2-5; 8 bases map to TRBD2. V shed 6 bases and J 7 bases; nucleotides not matched to a gene: 6. Germline loops: CDR1 KGHDR, CDR2 SFDVKD. CDR3 length: 13 amino acids. The CDR3 loop reads CATSSSGSMTQYF. In nucleotides, the CDR3 is TGTGCCACCAGTTCTAGCGGGTCAATGACCCAGTACTTC.

In its sample, this clonotype was seen once. The rearrangement links TRBV24-1 to TRBJ1-2, with 7 bases aligning to TRBD1. From germline, CDR1 is KGHDR and CDR2 SFDVKD. The J segment lost 3 bases and the V segment lost 3 bases, leaving 6 bases of the junction unmatched. The CDR3 is made up of 15 amino acids. CDR3 residues: CATSDARQGHYGYTF. CDR3 nucleotide sequence: TGTGCCACCAGTGATGCGCGACAGGGACACTATGGCTACACCTTC.

This clonotype showed up just a few times. V and J are TRBV28 and TRBJ2-5; maybe TRBD2 (5 bases). The CDR3 runs to 15 residues. Between the trimmed V and J ends, which lost 6 bases and 2 bases, there was a span of 16 bases. The V gene's germline CDR1 is MDHEN and CDR2 SYDVKM. CDR3 sequence: CASSPSSLLQETQYF. The DNA for the CDR3 is TGTGCCAGCAGCCCTAGCTCCCTTTTACAAGAGACCCAGTACTTC.

V and J are TRBV6-1 and TRBJ1-1; D ambiguous. Between the trimmed V and J ends, which lost 7 bases and 5 bases, there was a span of 8 bases. The CDR3 has 11 residues. Per the germline V gene, CDR1 is MNHNS and CDR2 is SASEGT. CDR3 DNA: TGTGCCAGCACCATCAAGACTGAAGCTTTCTTT. It translates to CASTIKTEAFF.

This clonotype appeared a few times. The rearrangement links TRBV7-9 to TRBJ1-5; TRBD1 is a possible D gene (5 bases). The CDR3 is 15 amino acids. Trimming took off 5 bases at V and 10 bases at J, with 21 bases between the two ends. Germline values: CDR1 SEHNR, CDR2 FQNEAQ (reference sequence). CDR3 amino acids: CASSRGGPGVIPQHF. The CDR3 DNA sequence: TGTGCCAGCAGCCGGGGTGGGCCGGGGGTGATCCCCCAGCATTTT.

The chain joins TRBV7-3 to TRBJ2-3; D possibly corresponds to TRBD2 (6 bases). This CDR3 has 16 residues. Looked up from germline, CDR1 is SGHTA and CDR2 is FQGTGA. Trimming cost V 5 bases and J 0 bases, with 15 bases left between them. The CDR3 here is CASSPGLGISTDTQYF. The CDR3 DNA reads TGTGCCAGCAGCCCGGGACTGGGGATTAGCACAGATACGCAGTATTTT.

A few counts support this clonotype. The rearrangement links TRBV19 to TRBJ2-2; tentative D call: TRBD1 (6 bases). The V and J ends lost 8 bases and 5 bases respectively, with 9 bases between them. This CDR3 contains 12 residues. In germline, CDR1 is LNHDA, CDR2 SQIVND (reference sequence). In DNA, the CDR3 is TGTGCCAGTCAGGGGTGGACCGGGGAGCTGTTTTTT. It yields the protein CASQGWTGELFF.

Here the CDR3 reads CASTRTGATNQPQHF. CDR3 DNA: TGTGCCAGCACCAGGACAGGGGCCACCAATCAGCCCCAGCATTTT. The chain couples TRBV6-1 to TRBJ1-5, with 9 bases aligning to TRBD1. Germline CDR1 reads MNHNS; CDR2 reads SASEGT. The V and J ends lost 7 bases and 3 bases, in that order; junction bases with no gene match: 7. The CDR3 runs 15 residues.